The next 18 T cell receptor beta chains were all read from a single sample in a study of blood T cell repertoires in COVID-19. Profiled with immunoSEQ multiplex PCR; TCRdb holds only in-frame clones, not every one. The data show hundreds of thousands of clones, more than 75% seen once. The sample comprised peripheral blood. These receptors were obtained from a woman under 30 who had recovered from COVID-19.

The chain carries TRBV7-9 and TRBJ1-6; D perhaps matches TRBD1 (5 bases). This CDR3 comprises 16 residues. V lost 5 bases to trimming and J lost 5 bases, with 16 bases between them. In germline, CDR1 is SEHNR, CDR2 FQNEAQ (reference sequence). CDR3 nucleotides: TGTGCCAGCAGCAACATCCCTGGCAGGGATAATTCACCCCTCCACTTT. It is translated as CASSNIPGRDNSPLHF.

The chain couples TRBV29-1 to TRBJ1-1; possible D gene TRBD1, 5 bases. Trimming removed 7 bases at V and 4 bases at J, with 25 bases between. Germline V gene lookup returns CDR1 SQVTM and CDR2 ANQGSEA. This CDR3 has 16 amino acids. CDR3 sequence: CSAPVGGTSVPTEAFF. In DNA form, the CDR3 reads TGCAGCGCCCCGGTGGGGGGTACATCCGTACCCACTGAAGCTTTCTTT.

This chain connects TRBV19 to TRBJ2-5, with 11 bases aligning to TRBD1. The CDR3 covers 16 residues. Germline V gene sequence: CDR1 LNHDA, CDR2 SQIVND (reference sequence). The V and J ends lost 5 bases and 4 bases, in that order; junction bases with no gene match: 9. The CDR3 DNA sequence: TGTGCCAGTAGTTTCTCCGCGGGGACAGGGGGAGAGACCCAGTACTTC. Protein product: CASSFSAGTGGETQYF.

The chain joins TRBV9 to TRBJ2-4, with 9 bases that match TRBD1. V was pared by 3 bases and J by 7 bases, with 2 bases of the junction left unmatched. The CDR3 is 13 amino acids. Germline CDR1 reads SGDLS; CDR2 reads YYNGEE. The CDR3 DNA follows: TGTGCCAGCAGCGGGGGACAGGGTAACATTCAGTACTTC. This gives the protein CASSGGQGNIQYF. Looking up the rest from reference TRBV9 and TRBJ2-4 gives the full variable domain: DSGVTQTPKHLITATGQRVTLRCSPRSGDLSVYWYQQSLDQGLQFLIQYYNGEERAKGNILERFSAQQFPDLHSELNLSSLELGDSALYFCASSGGQGNIQYFGAGTRLSVL.

The chain employs TRBV27 and TRBJ1-6, with D unclear. V was pared by 7 bases and J by 4 bases, with 11 bases between. From germline, CDR1 is MNHEY and CDR2 SMNVEV (reference sequence). The CDR3 loop spans 14 amino acids. CDR3 region: CASTPGMYNSPLHF. In DNA, the CDR3 is TGTGCCAGCACTCCGGGGATGTATAATTCACCCCTCCACTTT.

The genes are TRBV7-9 and TRBJ1-4, with no clear D. Trimming pared 2 bases from V and 3 bases from J, leaving 19 bases between. CDR1 and CDR2 from the germline V gene are SEHNR and FQNEAQ (reference sequence). The CDR3 runs 18 residues. Written as DNA, the CDR3 is TGTGCCAGCAGCTTATTCTGGCCCGGGGATCCGTCTAATGAAAAACTGTTTTTT. Translated: CASSLFWPGDPSNEKLFF.

The chain links TRBV7-9 to TRBJ1-2; 10 bases fit TRBD1. The CDR3 sequence is 15 residues long. From germline, CDR1 is SEHNR and CDR2 FQNEAQ (reference sequence). V shed 5 bases and J 2 bases; nucleotides not matched to a gene: 5. CDR3 protein: CASSRGDRGNYGYTF. The CDR3 region has the DNA TGTGCCAGCAGCCGAGGGGACAGGGGAAACTATGGCTACACCTTC.

The chain recombines TRBV6-2 or TRBV6-3 with TRBJ1-2; 7 bases map to TRBD1. The CDR3 is 13 residues long. Germline V gene sequence: CDR1 MNHEY, CDR2 SVGEGT. After removal of 5 bases from V and 3 bases from J, the junction contained 3 bases not matched to a gene. CDR3 in amino acids: CASSIGTDYGYTF. The CDR3 DNA sequence: TGTGCCAGCAGTATTGGGACAGACTATGGCTACACCTTC.

This chain connects TRBV9 to TRBJ2-3; 11 bases are a match to TRBD2. The ends lost 3 bases at V and 3 bases at J; junction bases unmatched: 3. CDR3 length: 15 amino acids. CDR1 is SGDLS, CDR2 YYNGEE, per germline. The CDR3 DNA sequence: TGTGCCAGCAGCGAGACTAGCGGGAATACAGATACGCAGTATTTT. It specifies CASSETSGNTDTQYF.

The chain combines TRBV7-2 with TRBJ2-3; the D gene is possibly TRBD1 (6 bases). Trimming shortened V by 5 bases and J by 8 bases, and 14 bases separated the two germline ends. The germline V gene has CDR1 SGHTA and CDR2 FQGNSA. The CDR3 runs to 13 residues. This CDR3 is CASSDDRLSTQYF. For the CDR3, the DNA is TGTGCCAGCAGCGACGACAGGTTAAGTACGCAGTATTTT.

The chain has TRBV6-2 or TRBV6-3 and TRBJ1-1; no clear D gene. CDR1 and CDR2 from the germline V gene are MNHEY and SVGEGT. Trimming pared 3 bases from V and 7 bases from J, leaving 24 bases between. This CDR3 has 17 residues. The DNA of the CDR3 is TGTGCCAGCAGTTATTCCACTCCTACGGCGGGTCTTAATGAAGCTTTCTTT. Translated: CASSYSTPTAGLNEAFF.

J is TRBJ2-5 and V is TRBV24-1; 7 nucleotides align to TRBD1. This CDR3 contains 15 residues. Unmatched junction bases numbered 11, after V lost 4 bases and J lost 7 bases. From germline, CDR1 is KGHDR and CDR2 SFDVKD. CDR3 sequence reads: CATSDTTGLRGTQYF. CDR3 bases: TGTGCCACCAGTGACACGACAGGGTTGAGGGGGACCCAGTACTTC.

The chain links TRBV6-5 to TRBJ2-3; D possibly corresponds to TRBD2 (5 bases). Trimming took off 0 bases at V and 1 base at J, with 11 bases between the two ends. This CDR3 comprises 16 residues. The germline CDR1 and CDR2 sequences are MNHEY and SVGAGI. In DNA form, the CDR3 reads TGTGCCAGCAGTTACTCGGAGCGGAGCCGCACAGATACGCAGTATTTT. Translation: CASSYSERSRTDTQYF.

This chain uses TRBV3-1 (or the pseudogene TRBV3-2) with TRBJ2-7; tentatively, D is TRBD2 (7 bases). CDR1 and CDR2 from the germline V gene are LGHDT and YNNKEL (reference sequence). The germline V and J ends were trimmed by 6 bases and 5 bases, with 14 bases remaining between them. CDR3 size: 13 residues. This chain's CDR3 is CASRGGLRDEQYV. Written as DNA, the CDR3 is TGTGCCAGCAGGGGGGGGCTGAGGGACGAGCAGTACGTC.

The rearrangement uses TRBV7-9 and TRBJ2-3, with D possibly being TRBD2 (7 bases). V was pared by 5 bases and J by 3 bases, with 18 bases between. The germline gives CDR1 SEHNR, CDR2 FQNEAQ (reference sequence). The CDR3 has 16 amino acids. The DNA of the CDR3 is TGTGCCAGCAGCCTTGCGGGGGCCTGGAGTACAGATACGCAGTATTTT. Amino acid sequence: CASSLAGAWSTDTQYF. Complete variable domain (other parts from reference TRBV7-9 and TRBJ2-3): DTGVSQNPRHKITKRGQNVTFRCDPISEHNRLYWYRQTLGQGPEFLTYFQNEAQLEKSRLLSDRFSAERPKGSFSTLEIQRTEQGDSAMYLCASSLAGAWSTDTQYFGPGTRLTVL.

The V and J genes are TRBV27 and TRBJ2-7, with D tentatively TRBD2 (6 bases). Germline CDR1 is MNHEY and CDR2 is SMNVEV (reference sequence). Trimming took off 5 bases at V and 2 bases at J, with 10 bases between the two ends. This CDR3 region has 13 residues. CDR3 region: CASSPGLPYEQYV. DNA of the CDR3: TGTGCCAGCAGTCCGGGACTGCCCTACGAGCAGTACGTC.

This sequence joins TRBV18 and TRBJ1-1, with 8 bases that match TRBD1. The germline V gene has CDR1 KGHSH and CDR2 LQKENI. V lost 6 bases and J lost 1; bases outside the gene matches: 7. This CDR3 has 15 residues. The CDR3 nucleotides read TGTGCCAGCTCGTCAGGACAGGGAGCGAACACTGAAGCTTTCTTT. This encodes CASSSGQGANTEAFF.

The rearrangement links TRBV6-4 to TRBJ2-2; D perhaps matches TRBD2 (6 bases). Germline V lookup: CDR1 MRHNA, CDR2 SNTAGT. The CDR3 is 14 residues long. The V end lost 4 bases, the J end lost 4 bases, and 10 bases lay between the germline ends. The CDR3 region is CASSVDSGTGELFF. CDR3 sequence (DNA): TGTGCCAGCAGTGTGGATAGCGGCACCGGGGAGCTGTTTTTT.